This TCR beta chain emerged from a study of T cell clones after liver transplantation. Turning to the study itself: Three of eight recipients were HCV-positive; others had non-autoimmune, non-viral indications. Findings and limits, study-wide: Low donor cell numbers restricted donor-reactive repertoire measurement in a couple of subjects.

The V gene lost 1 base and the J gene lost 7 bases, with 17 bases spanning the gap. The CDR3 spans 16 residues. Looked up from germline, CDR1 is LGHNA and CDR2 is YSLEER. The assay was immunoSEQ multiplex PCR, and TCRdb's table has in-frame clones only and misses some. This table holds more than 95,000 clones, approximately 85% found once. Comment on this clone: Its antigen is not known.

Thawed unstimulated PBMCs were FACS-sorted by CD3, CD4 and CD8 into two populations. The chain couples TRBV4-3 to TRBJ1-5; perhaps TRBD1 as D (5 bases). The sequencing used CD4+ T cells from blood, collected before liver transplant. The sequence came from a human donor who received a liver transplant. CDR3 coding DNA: TGCGCCAGCAGCCAAGCTGGGGGTTCCTCGGGGCAGCCCCAGCATTTT. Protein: CASSQAGGSSGQPQHF.